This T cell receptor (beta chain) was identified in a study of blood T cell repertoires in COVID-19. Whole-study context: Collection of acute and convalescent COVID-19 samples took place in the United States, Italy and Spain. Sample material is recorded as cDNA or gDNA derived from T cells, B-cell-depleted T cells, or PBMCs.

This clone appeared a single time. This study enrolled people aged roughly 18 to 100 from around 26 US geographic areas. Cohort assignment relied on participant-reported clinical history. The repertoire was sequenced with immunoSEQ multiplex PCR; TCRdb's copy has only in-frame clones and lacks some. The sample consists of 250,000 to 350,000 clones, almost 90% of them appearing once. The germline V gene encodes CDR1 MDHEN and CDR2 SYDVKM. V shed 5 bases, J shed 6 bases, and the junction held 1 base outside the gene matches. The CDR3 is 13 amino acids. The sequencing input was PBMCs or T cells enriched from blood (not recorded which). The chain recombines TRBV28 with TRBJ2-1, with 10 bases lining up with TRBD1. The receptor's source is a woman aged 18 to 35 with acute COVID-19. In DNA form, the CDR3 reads TGTGCCAGCAGTCGGACAGGGGGCAATGAGCAGTTCTTC. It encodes CASSRTGGNEQFF.